This T cell receptor (beta chain) appears in the sequencing data of a study of T cells after yellow fever vaccination. Study-wide background: Low-cell-number fractions were prepared with SMART-Seq v4 Ultra Low Input.

Study results and caveats: At around 95% for CD4 and approximately 89% for CD8, most primary-vaccination clones showed up again after the booster. From the bulk population, abundant clonotypes could contaminate and appear within FACS-sorted repertoires.

This clonotype was counted only a few times. What it recognizes is unknown. Trimming left V 0 bases short and J 7 bases short, with 13 bases between. This CDR3 comprises 15 residues. Per the germline V gene, CDR1 is SGHRS and CDR2 is YFSETQ. TCRdb reprocessed the 5' RACE reads via MiXCR and lists one record per CDR3 protein. Of approximately 300,000 distinct CDR3 sequences detected, roughly a tenth appear once; the ten largest clones hold about 3.3%. The receptor's source is a man aged 18-30 years who received the YFV17D yellow fever vaccine. The sequencing used CD4+ T cells sorted from PBMCs, collected 45 days after the yellow fever booster vaccination. This rearrangement joins TRBV5-1 to TRBJ1-4; D is possibly TRBD1 (5 bases). CDR3: CASSLDDSKSEKLFF. CDR3 nucleotide sequence: TGCGCCAGCAGCTTGGACGACAGCAAAAGTGAAAAACTGTTTTTT.